Below, 32 T cell receptor beta chains from the same sample are listed, as sequenced in a study of CD8+ T cells in alopecia areata. Treatment indicated: oral pan-JAK inhibitor, 5-10 mg twice daily. Sequencing templates came from extracted RNA that was reverse transcribed into cDNA. Measured with immunoSEQ multiplex PCR; TCRdb has only the in-frame clones, and not every one. This sample has about 200,000 clones, with around two fifths found just once. The sample consisted of CD4+ T cells sorted from blood, taken between weeks 30 and 35, from a patient treated with tofacitinib. Source of these receptors: a human donor with alopecia areata.

V gene TRBV2 combines with J gene TRBJ1-1, with TRBD1 as a possible D gene (5 bases). Germline CDR1 SNHLY, CDR2 FYNNEI. This CDR3 is built from 14 residues. Trimming shortened V by 5 bases and J by 2 bases, and 12 bases separated the two germline ends. For the CDR3, the DNA is TGTGCCAGCAGTAACGGGGGAGGAAACACTGAAGCTTTCTTT. Translated, it gives CASSNGGGNTEAFF.

This clone was detected only a few times. This chain joins TRBV23-1 and TRBJ2-1; D may be TRBD2 (6 bases). TRBV23-1 is an open reading frame, and its role is uncertain. CDR3 length: 15 amino acids. Between the trimmed V and J ends, which lost 1 base and 5 bases, there was a span of 12 bases. The CDR3 reads CASSQFDRGNNEQFF. CDR3 nucleotides: TGCGCCAGCAGTCAATTTGATCGGGGGAACAATGAGCAGTTCTTC.

The chain carries TRBV29-1 and TRBJ2-3; possibly TRBD2 for D (6 bases). Germline loops: CDR1 SQVTM, CDR2 ANQGSEA. The V end was cut by 4 bases, the J end by 2 bases, with 16 bases between. The CDR3 runs to 15 residues. DNA for the CDR3: TGCAGCGTTGTAGCGGCGGTCCTGGTCACAGATACGCAGTATTTT. Protein sequence: CSVVAAVLVTDTQYF.

This clone was observed a few times. V usage is TRBV5-1 and J usage is TRBJ2-7; TRBD1 might be the D (5 bases). Trimming cost V 4 bases and J 2 bases, with 10 bases left between them. CDR1 is SGHRS, CDR2 YFSETQ, per germline. The CDR3 spans 13 residues. CDR3: CASSTGPTYEQYF. CDR3 in DNA: TGCGCCAGCAGCACAGGACCGACCTACGAGCAGTACTTC.

This clone was detected a few times. This chain joins TRBV7-9 and TRBJ2-3; no clear D gene. The germline V gene encodes CDR1 SEHNR and CDR2 FQNEAQ (reference sequence). The CDR3 covers 14 residues. The ends were cut back, 5 bases at V and 0 bases at J, with 9 bases in the middle. CDR3 protein: CASSPFSSTDTQYF. CDR3 DNA: TGTGCCAGCAGCCCTTTTTCTAGCACAGATACGCAGTATTTT. Using reference TRBV7-9 and TRBJ2-3 for the parts outside the CDR3, the full variable domain is DTGVSQNPRHKITKRGQNVTFRCDPISEHNRLYWYRQTLGQGPEFLTYFQNEAQLEKSRLLSDRFSAERPKGSFSTLEIQRTEQGDSAMYLCASSPFSSTDTQYFGPGTRLTVL.

This clone was seen a handful of times. The CDR3 loop is CSVEREKHTEAFF. As DNA, the CDR3 is TGCAGCGTTGAAAGAGAGAAGCACACTGAAGCTTTCTTT. The chain links TRBV29-1 to TRBJ1-1; unclear D gene. Germline-derived CDR1 and CDR2 are SQVTM and ANQGSEA. Trimming pared 2 bases from V and 3 bases from J, leaving 10 bases between. The CDR3 contains 13 residues.

This rearrangement joins TRBV6-5 to TRBJ2-5, with no clear D. The CDR3 runs to 13 residues. Germline assignment: CDR1 MNHEY and CDR2 SVGAGI. V lost 2 bases to trimming and J lost 7 bases, with 11 bases between them. CDR3 in DNA: TGTGCCAGCAGTTACGGCCCTCACGGGACCCAGTACTTC. Amino acids: CASSYGPHGTQYF.

The chain links TRBV2 to TRBJ1-2, with D unclear. Germline V gene lookup returns CDR1 SNHLY and CDR2 FYNNEI. V lost 0 bases to trimming and J lost 4 bases, with 12 bases between them. This CDR3 region has 15 residues. The CDR3 loop reads CASSEAGSGVYGYTF. The DNA for the CDR3 is TGTGCCAGCAGTGAAGCGGGAAGCGGGGTCTATGGCTACACCTTC. Together with reference TRBV2 and TRBJ1-2, the CDR3 gives the full variable domain: EPEVTQTPSHQVTQMGQEVILRCVPISNHLYFYWYRQILGQKVEFLVSFYNNEISEKSEIFDDQFSVERPDGSNFTLKIRSTKLEDSAMYFCASSEAGSGVYGYTFGSGTRLTVV.

The genes are TRBV5-1 and TRBJ2-3; no definite D call. Between the trimmed V and J ends, which lost 0 bases and 4 bases, there was a span of 9 bases. Germline lookup yields CDR1 SGHRS and CDR2 YFSETQ. The CDR3 totals 14 residues. This chain's CDR3 is CASSLVAGSDTQYF. CDR3 bases: TGCGCCAGCAGCTTGGTGGCTGGGTCAGATACGCAGTATTTT. The entire variable domain, with the rest obtained from reference TRBV5-1 and TRBJ2-3, is as follows: KAGVTQTPRYLIKTRGQQVTLSCSPISGHRSVSWYQQTPGQGLQFLFEYFSETQRNKGNFPGRFSGRQFSNSRSEMNVSTLELGDSALYLCASSLVAGSDTQYFGPGTRLTVL.

A few counts support this clone. The rearrangement joins TRBV10-3 to TRBJ2-6; 11 bases match TRBD1. With 1 base clipped from V and 2 bases from J, the junction kept 7 bases outside the gene matches. The length of the CDR3 is 19 residues. The germline V gene has CDR1 ENHRY and CDR2 SYGVKD. In DNA, the CDR3 is TGTGCCATCAGTGAGTTCGGACAGGGGGCAGATGCTGGGGCCAACGTCCTGACTTTC. This gives the protein CAISEFGQGADAGANVLTF.

This chain joins TRBV25-1 and TRBJ1-2; perhaps TRBD1 as D (6 bases). Germline V gene lookup returns CDR1 MGHDK and CDR2 SYGVNS. This CDR3 region has 15 residues. Trimming removed 3 bases at V and 8 bases at J, with 19 bases between. CDR3 region: CASSDGGWGALGYTF. The CDR3 DNA sequence: TGTGCCAGCAGTGACGGAGGGTGGGGGGCATTAGGCTACACCTTC.

J is TRBJ2-2 and V is TRBV25-1; 9 nucleotides match TRBD2. CDR1 and CDR2 (germline): MGHDK, SYGVNS. CDR3 size: 15 residues. V lost 4 bases and J lost 7; bases outside the gene matches: 7. CDR3 DNA: TGTGCCAGCAGTGGCGCGGGGGGGCTGGACGGGGAGCTGTTTTTT. It is translated as CASSGAGGLDGELFF.

This clone was recorded a few times. The chain has TRBV29-1 and TRBJ1-2; a weak D match, TRBD1 (6 bases). Germline V gives CDR1 SQVTM, CDR2 ANQGSEA. The CDR3 extends over 12 amino acids. V gave up 7 bases and J gave up 8 bases, with 17 bases separating them. The CDR3 sequence is CSAADRIEGYTF. CDR3 sequence (DNA): TGCAGCGCAGCAGACAGGATAGAAGGCTACACCTTC.

This clone has a handful of counts. The rearrangement uses TRBV7-9 and TRBJ2-7; TRBD1 matches 9 bases. Germline assignment: CDR1 SEHNR and CDR2 FQNEAQ (reference sequence). V lost 8 bases, J lost 4 bases, and 6 bases stayed unmatched. This CDR3 has 13 residues. This chain's CDR3 is CASGTGGRYEQYF. As DNA, the CDR3 is TGTGCCAGCGGCACAGGGGGCAGGTACGAGCAGTACTTC.

The chain employs TRBV18 and TRBJ1-4; D perhaps matches TRBD1 (5 bases). This CDR3 contains 15 residues. The V end lost 5 bases, the J end lost 8 bases, and 18 bases lay between the germline ends. Per germline, CDR1 KGHSH and CDR2 LQKENI. CDR3 sequence: CASSTGRWKGEKLFF. CDR3 nucleotide sequence: TGTGCCAGCTCAACGGGACGATGGAAAGGGGAAAAACTGTTTTTT.

This clone came up a few times. The CDR3 region is CAWSDWGMNTEAFF. CDR3 in DNA: TGTGCCTGGAGTGATTGGGGAATGAACACTGAAGCTTTCTTT. The rearrangement uses TRBV30 and TRBJ1-1; no clear D gene. This CDR3 spans 14 amino acids. Germline V CDR1 and CDR2: GTSNPN, SVGIG (reference sequence). Trimming stripped 1 base from V and 0 bases from J, with 9 bases between.

The chain employs TRBV6-5 and TRBJ2-2; TRBD2 agrees at 9 bases. Trimming at V came to 5 bases and at J to 5 bases, leaving 6 bases not matched to a gene. The CDR3 extends over 15 amino acids. Germline V gene lookup returns CDR1 MNHEY and CDR2 SVGAGI. Written as DNA, the CDR3 is TGTGCCAGCAGTACCAGCGGGGGGAGGACCGGGGAGCTGTTTTTT. It encodes CASSTSGGRTGELFF.

The gene calls are TRBV30 and TRBJ2-3, with 8 bases aligning to TRBD1. V lost 8 bases to trimming and J lost 1 base; unmatched junction nucleotides: 8. The CDR3 runs to 14 residues. Germline CDR1 and CDR2: GTSNPN and SVGIG (reference sequence). CDR3 sequence (DNA): TGTGCCGCTGAACCGGGACAGGGCACAGATACGCAGTATTTT. Its protein is CAAEPGQGTDTQYF.

This clone has more than one count but fewer than ten. The V call is TRBV5-1, the J call TRBJ2-5; 8 positions match TRBD2. The V gene's germline CDR1 is SGHRS and CDR2 YFSETQ. The CDR3 runs 14 residues. Trimming took 4 bases from V and 2 from J; bases not matched to a gene: 4. The CDR3 bases are TGCGCCAGCAGCGCAGCGGGAGTGCAAGAGACCCAGTACTTC. Protein product: CASSAAGVQETQYF.

This clone was seen a few times. The CDR3 region is CASSPLTWGGDTEAFF. The DNA for the CDR3 is TGTGCCAGCTCACCTTTAACATGGGGGGGTGACACTGAAGCTTTCTTT. The chain recombines TRBV18 with TRBJ1-1; TRBD1 might be the D (5 bases). The CDR3 is 16 residues long. The V end lost 3 bases, the J end lost 3 bases, and 17 bases lay between the germline ends. Per germline, CDR1 KGHSH and CDR2 LQKENI.

This clone was observed a few times. The V and J genes are TRBV6-1 and TRBJ1-5; TRBD1 might be the D (5 bases). Germline-derived CDR1 and CDR2 are MNHNS and SASEGT. The CDR3 loop spans 15 amino acids. V was cut by 3 bases and J by 0 bases, with 9 bases left in between. The CDR3 DNA reads as TGTGCCAGCAGTGAGCGAGGGGCTAGCAATCAGCCCCAGCATTTT. Translation: CASSERGASNQPQHF.

The rearrangement links TRBV13 to TRBJ2-1; 8 bases are a match to TRBD2. Germline V gene lookup returns CDR1 PRHDT and CDR2 FYEKMQ (reference sequence). CDR3 length: 14 residues. V was pared by 6 bases and J by 1 base, with 2 bases of the junction left unmatched. For the CDR3, the DNA is TGTGCCAGCAGACGCGGGGGGTCCTACAATGAGCAGTTCTTC. Its protein is CASRRGGSYNEQFF.

The chain combines TRBV7-2 with TRBJ1-5; possibly TRBD1 for D (5 bases). Germline V lookup: CDR1 SGHTA, CDR2 FQGNSA. This CDR3 contains 16 residues. V was cut by 5 bases and J by 7 bases, with 21 bases left in between. The CDR3 bases are TGTGCCAGCAGCCCACCCCGGGCGGCAGGGAGACAGCCCCAGCATTTT. This sequence encodes CASSPPRAAGRQPQHF.

For the CDR3, the DNA is TGTGCCAGCAGTTTGGGCAGGGGGACCACCGGGGAGCTGTTTTTT. It codes for CASSLGRGTTGELFF. The chain has TRBV27 and TRBJ2-2, with 7 nucleotides matching TRBD1. J lost 4 bases, V lost 3 bases, and 5 bases had no gene match. The CDR3 runs to 15 residues. Germline lookup yields CDR1 MNHEY and CDR2 SMNVEV (reference sequence).

This sequence joins TRBV7-9 and TRBJ2-7, with D possibly matching TRBD1 (6 bases). The CDR3 totals 13 residues. Trimming took off 4 bases at V and 6 bases at J, with 13 bases between the two ends. The germline V gene encodes CDR1 SEHNR and CDR2 FQNEAQ (reference sequence). In DNA form, the CDR3 reads TGTGCCAGCAGCTCCATAGGGGGTGGCGAGCAGTACTTC. Encoded protein: CASSSIGGGEQYF.

This clone was seen repeatedly, ten times or more. The identical CDR3 is also encoded by other nucleotide sequences in the sample. This chain joins TRBV6-5 and TRBJ1-2, with D unresolved. The V end lost 0 bases, the J end lost 6 bases, and 8 bases lay between the germline ends. CDR3 length: 13 amino acids. Germline V gene lookup returns CDR1 MNHEY and CDR2 SVGAGI. The CDR3 reads CASSYSLRDGYTF. The CDR3 region has the DNA TGTGCCAGCAGTTACTCGCTACGGGATGGCTACACCTTC.

This chain's CDR3 is CSAQGNYGYTF. CDR3 nucleotide sequence: TGCAGTGCACAGGGGAACTATGGCTACACCTTC. The V call is TRBV20-1, the J call TRBJ1-2; 7 bases line up with TRBD1. The CDR3 sequence is 11 residues long. The V gene's germline CDR1 is DFQATT and CDR2 SNEGSKA (reference sequence). V lost 6 bases, J lost 2 bases, and 0 bases stayed unmatched.

The V gene is TRBV18, the J gene TRBJ1-2; 10 bases agree with TRBD1. V lost 6 bases to trimming and J lost 7 bases; unmatched junction nucleotides: 11. Germline V CDR1 and CDR2: KGHSH, LQKENI. The CDR3 totals 15 residues. Written as DNA, the CDR3 is TGTGCCAGCTCGTCGGTTCAGGGACAGGGGACTGGCTACACCTTC. Protein product: CASSSVQGQGTGYTF.

There are many counts of this clone. The chain is built from TRBV10-3 and TRBJ2-4, with 7 bases fitting TRBD1. V lost 5 bases to trimming and J lost 16 bases; unmatched junction nucleotides: 11. There are 12 residues in the CDR3. Germline loops: CDR1 ENHRY, CDR2 SYGVKD. CDR3 residues: CAISTEGASLYF. The DNA for the CDR3 is TGTGCCATCAGTACCGAGGGGGCTAGCCTCTACTTC.

The chain combines TRBV4-2 with TRBJ2-2; 10 bases agree with TRBD2. The CDR3 sequence is 18 residues long. The J segment lost 3 bases and the V segment lost 0 bases, leaving 7 bases of the junction unmatched. Germline CDR1 and CDR2: LGHNA and YNFKEQ. The CDR3 nucleotides read TGTGCCAGCAGCCAAGACGCGGCTAGCGGGAGATACACCGGGGAGCTGTTTTTT. As protein: CASSQDAASGRYTGELFF.

This clone showed up just a few times. V usage is TRBV27 and J usage is TRBJ2-3; D tentatively reads TRBD1 or TRBD2 (5 bases each). Trimming removed 5 bases from V and 1 base from J, with 16 bases in between. The CDR3 totals 16 residues. Germline V gene data show CDR1 as MNHEY and CDR2 as SMNVEV (reference sequence). As DNA, the CDR3 is TGTGCCAGCAGTCAAGGGGTCCTCGGGGGCACAGATACGCAGTATTTT. Translation: CASSQGVLGGTDTQYF.

The table lists this clone with a few counts. The V call is TRBV30, the J call TRBJ2-7; no clear D. CDR3 length: 12 amino acids. Deletions cut 4 bases from V and 0 bases from J, with 7 bases between. Germline V gene sequence: CDR1 GTSNPN, CDR2 SVGIG (reference sequence). This CDR3 is CAWTKVSYEQYF. CDR3 nucleotide sequence: TGTGCCTGGACAAAGGTCTCCTACGAGCAGTACTTC.